This T cell receptor (beta chain) derives from a study of T-cell reconstitution after alpha-beta-depleted transplantation in children. Overall study results and limits: Expanded graft clones numbering several hundred reportedly gave rise to alpha-beta T cells about two months after transplant. T cells produced anew were the main source of T-cell counts and diversity one year after transplant. Surviving recipient T cells and thymic progenitors underlay high day-60 TCRbeta diversity in some patients.

A word on this clonotype: Its target is unknown.

Unique molecular identifiers featured in how the TCRbeta library was prepared. TCRdb reanalysed the PCR reads using MiXCR and keeps one entry per CDR3 protein. The sample comprises 250,000 to 400,000 distinct CDR3 sequences, more than 20% of which are singletons, and approximately 11% rests with the top ten. The sample consisted of PBMCs, mostly from graft donor cells, taken 180 days after TCRalphabeta/CD19-depleted stem cell transplant. This TCR was recovered from a male patient aged 5 to 17 who had a stem cell transplant for acute lymphoblastic leukemia, so the T cells may come from the graft donor.

CDR3 region: CASLGAGELFF. The CDR3 bases are TGTGCCAGTTTGGGGGCCGGGGAGCTGTTTTTT. The chain carries TRBV2 and TRBJ2-2; TRBD1 or TRBD2 may be the D gene (5 bases each). Between the trimmed V and J ends, which lost 9 bases and 6 bases, there was a span of 8 bases. From germline, CDR1 is SNHLY and CDR2 FYNNEI. The CDR3 runs to 11 residues. Drawing the rest from reference TRBV2 and TRBJ2-2, the complete variable domain is EPEVTQTPSHQVTQMGQEVILRCVPISNHLYFYWYRQILGQKVEFLVSFYNNEISEKSEIFDDQFSVERPDGSNFTLKIRSTKLEDSAMYFCASLGAGELFFGEGSRLTVL.